This note documents a single TCR beta chain sequence. The antigen is not known. The junction and the germline gene differ at one end; a read error may be behind it. From the RACE reads, TCRdb called clonotypes with MiXCR, one entry per CDR3 protein. The top ten clones hold about 2.5% of a sample with 150,000 to 200,000 distinct CDR3 sequences, around a quarter of them seen once. The time point: patch test 3, about 24 weeks after DPC sensitization. The treatment here: therapeutic diphenylcyclopropenone sensitization with weekly scalp DPC. Germline V gene lookup returns CDR1 SGHDT and CDR2 YYEEEE. There are 16 residues in the CDR3. This record belongs to a study of human T cells and chemical hapten exposure. General observations from the study: Significantly more large CDR3 similarity clusters were formed by expanded TCRs than by controls.

The source was whole blood, collected in connection with sensitization to the hapten diphenylcyclopropenone (DPC). The receptor was derived from a woman aged 40 to 50 with alopecia areata. Some clones in this sample may be carry-over from other donors' samples. The V gene is TRBV5-6, the J gene TRBJ1-5, with D possibly being TRBD1 (5 bases). The CDR3 here is CVSSSSGETSNQPQHF. The CDR3 DNA follows: TGTGTCAGCAGCTCTTCGGGGGAAACCAGCAATCAGCCCCAGCATTTT.